What follows describes a single T cell receptor (beta chain). The CDR3 covers 12 residues. The germline gives CDR1 SGDLS, CDR2 YYNGEE. V was pared by 3 bases and J by 1 base, with 4 bases between. Assay used: immunoSEQ multiplex PCR; TCRdb lists only in-frame clones, some missing. The data show 70,000 to 90,000 clones, approximately 86% seen once. This specimen belongs to a study of blood T cell repertoires in COVID-19. Looking at the study overall: Both acute and convalescent COVID-19 samples were obtained from the United States, Italy and Spain.

Recruited during active infection, patients (from Seattle) were subsequently followed longitudinally. Material: peripheral blood. The sequence was collected from a man of 80 years or more with COVID-19, enrolled during active disease. V and J are TRBV9 and TRBJ1-2; no firm D call. Here the CDR3 DNA reads TGTGCCAGCAGCGGTCTTAACTATGGCTACACCTTC. This gives the protein CASSGLNYGYTF. Full variable domain (missing parts from reference TRBV9 and TRBJ1-2): DSGVTQTPKHLITATGQRVTLRCSPRSGDLSVYWYQQSLDQGLQFLIQYYNGEERAKGNILERFSAQQFPDLHSELNLSSLELGDSALYFCASSGLNYGYTFGSGTRLTVV.